This T cell receptor beta chain stems from a study of T cell changes during pregnancy in multiple sclerosis. The data were produced by immunoSEQ multiplex PCR, yet TCRdb's version contains in-frame clones alone and is incomplete. Of fewer than 50,000 clones listed, roughly nine tenths are singletons. The clonotype was recovered from a female donor with multiple sclerosis, enrolled in a pregnancy study. Sample: CD8+ T cells from peripheral blood mononuclear cells, taken after pregnancy.

The CDR3 spells CASSMTGRGPLHF. Written as DNA, the CDR3 is TGTGCCAGCAGTATGACCGGGCGGGGACCCCTCCACTTT. The chain couples TRBV27 to TRBJ1-6; D unresolved. CDR1 MNHEY and CDR2 SMNVEV come from the germline V gene (reference sequence). The CDR3 is 13 residues long. V lost 5 bases and J 12 bases, leaving 14 bases between the germline ends.